Below are 29 T cell receptor beta chains sequenced from a single sample in a study of neurological immune-mediated disorders. TCRdb recomputed calls from the 5' RACE reads with MiXCR, one row per CDR3 protein. The repertoire holds some 57,000 distinct CDR3 sequences, with approximately 4.6% as singletons. Sequencing was carried out using PBMCs. All receptors come from a woman in her 50s with multiple sclerosis.

This clonotype was recorded many times. The rearrangement links TRBV28 to TRBJ1-1, with TRBD1 matching 7 bases. Germline V gene sequence: CDR1 MDHEN, CDR2 SYDVKM. The CDR3 covers 13 residues. The V segment lost 5 bases and the J segment 3 bases; nucleotides outside the gene matches: 3. The CDR3 is CASSRDSYTEAFF. The DNA of the CDR3 is TGTGCCAGCAGTCGGGACAGCTACACTGAAGCTTTCTTT. The complete variable domain, with remaining parts taken from reference TRBV28 and TRBJ1-1, reads DVKVTQSSRYLVKRTGEKVFLECVQDMDHENMFWYRQDPGLGLRLIYFSYDVKMKEKGDIPEGYSVSREKKERFSLILESASTNQTSMYLCASSRDSYTEAFFGQGTRLTVV.

In regard to this clonotype: A much larger clone lies a single base off, so this may be a read error. The genes are TRBV20-1 and TRBJ2-7; perhaps TRBD1 as D (5 bases). Germline V gene data show CDR1 as DFQATT and CDR2 as SNEGSKA (reference sequence). The CDR3 loop spans 15 amino acids. Trimming took 5 bases from V and 7 from J, leaving 24 bases between them. CDR3: CSADDVRQGGEEQYF. The CDR3 DNA is TGCAGTGCTGACGACGTCCGGCAGGGTGGCGAAGAGCAGTACTTC.

The sample holds many counts of this clonotype. The V gene is TRBV20-1, the J gene TRBJ2-7, with TRBD1 matching over 10 bases. Germline CDR1 reads DFQATT; CDR2 reads SNEGSKA (reference sequence). There are 13 residues in the CDR3. The CDR3 sequence: CSSPGQGNYEQYF. For the CDR3, the DNA is TGCAGCTCCCCGGGACAGGGGAACTACGAGCAGTACTTC.

This clonotype has ten or more counts. The chain combines TRBV5-1 with TRBJ2-2; 8 nucleotides align to TRBD2. The CDR3 has 13 amino acids. The V gene end was trimmed by 0 bases and the J gene end by 8 bases; junction bases not matched to a gene: 0. In germline, CDR1 is SGHRS, CDR2 YFSETQ. CDR3 DNA: TGCGCCAGCAGCTTGGGACTAGCGGGGGAGCTGTTTTTT. It codes for CASSLGLAGELFF.

This clonotype was detected ten times or more. The chain couples TRBV7-9 to TRBJ1-5, with a weak D call TRBD1 (6 bases). V was pared by 5 bases and J by 3 bases, with 14 bases between. The CDR3 has 15 residues. The germline V gene encodes CDR1 SEHNR and CDR2 FQNEAQ (reference sequence). The DNA for the CDR3 is TGTGCCAGCAGCGATTACAGGGCGGCCAATCAGCCCCAGCATTTT. Translated, it gives CASSDYRAANQPQHF.

This clonotype showed up many times. The chain is built from TRBV7-9 and TRBJ1-4; 7 bases fit TRBD1. This CDR3 has 19 residues. The germline V gene encodes CDR1 SEHNR and CDR2 FQNEAQ (reference sequence). V shed 2 bases, J shed 3 bases, and the junction held 15 bases outside the gene matches. The CDR3 coding sequence is TGTGCCAGCAGCTTATCGGCAATTCACGTCGGGACAGCTAATGAAAAACTGTTTTTT. Translated, it gives CASSLSAIHVGTANEKLFF.

This clonotype was counted between two and nine times. One end of the junction does not line up with germline, which may come from a read error. The V gene is TRBV20-1, the J gene TRBJ1-5; 7 bases agree with TRBD1. Germline V gives CDR1 DFQATT, CDR2 SNEGSKA (reference sequence). The CDR3 has 14 amino acids. The CDR3 reads CSAATGDFGQPQNF. CDR3 DNA sequence: TGCAGTGCAGCTACAGGGGATTTCGGTCAGCCCCAGAATTTT.

This clonotype was observed many times. The rearrangement uses TRBV12-3 or TRBV12-4 and TRBJ1-1; 7 nucleotides agree with TRBD1. The CDR3 extends over 15 amino acids. Trimming took 4 bases from V and 0 from J; bases not matched to a gene: 5. The CDR3 nucleotides are TGTGCCAGCAGTTGGCAGGGGGGGGTGAACACTGAAGCTTTCTTT. Its protein is CASSWQGGVNTEAFF.

This clonotype was counted ten times or more. The gene calls are TRBV2 and TRBJ2-3; D tentatively reads TRBD1 or TRBD2 (5 bases each). The germline V gene has CDR1 SNHLY and CDR2 FYNNEI. Trimming left V 7 bases short and J 6 bases short, with 17 bases between. This CDR3 spans 14 amino acids. The CDR3 reads CASKGRALSDTQYF. The CDR3 DNA is TGTGCCAGCAAGGGGCGGGCCTTGAGCGATACGCAGTATTTT.

This clonotype was seen only a few times. CDR3 sequence (DNA): TGTGCCAGCAGTCGGACTAGCGTGAAGAGAGAGACCCAGTACTTC. This sequence encodes CASSRTSVKRETQYF. This chain links TRBV28 with TRBJ2-5; 9 bases fit TRBD2. The V and J ends lost 5 bases and 4 bases, in that order; junction bases with no gene match: 8. The CDR3 runs 15 residues. Germline values: CDR1 MDHEN, CDR2 SYDVKM.

There are many counts of this clonotype. This chain links TRBV3-1 with TRBJ2-3; D call uncertain. The germline gives CDR1 LGHDT, CDR2 YNNKEL (reference sequence). Between the trimmed V and J ends, which lost 0 bases and 6 bases, there was a span of 16 bases. The length of the CDR3 is 16 residues. CDR3 protein: CASSQDSQELFDTQYF. DNA for the CDR3: TGTGCCAGCAGCCAAGATTCCCAGGAATTATTCGATACGCAGTATTTT.

The chain has TRBV11-2 and TRBJ1-1, with D uncertain. Trimming left V 8 bases short and J 1 base short, with 8 bases between. The CDR3 length is 12 residues. CDR1 is SGHAT, CDR2 FQNNGV, per germline. The CDR3 here is CASEHENTEAFF. CDR3 bases: TGTGCCAGCGAACACGAGAACACTGAAGCTTTCTTT.

Many counts were recorded for this clonotype. The chain employs TRBV5-8 and TRBJ2-3; perhaps TRBD2 as D (6 bases). The germline gives CDR1 SGHTS, CDR2 YDEGEE. The CDR3 loop spans 13 amino acids. The germline V and J ends were trimmed by 0 bases and 10 bases, with 12 bases remaining between them. In nucleotides, the CDR3 is TGTGCCAGCAGCTTGGCGAGGGGAGGATCGCAGTATTTT. The encoded protein is CASSLARGGSQYF.

The chain carries TRBV27 and TRBJ2-4; D might be TRBD2 (6 bases). V lost 5 bases and J lost 0, with 11 bases in between. The CDR3 has 15 amino acids. Per the germline V gene, CDR1 is MNHEY and CDR2 is SMNVEV (reference sequence). The CDR3 sequence is CASSPGTLAKNIQYF. Here the CDR3 DNA reads TGTGCCAGCAGTCCCGGGACTCTAGCCAAAAACATTCAGTACTTC.

The rearrangement uses TRBV12-3 or TRBV12-4 and TRBJ2-6; a possible D gene is TRBD1 (6 bases). The V gene lost 6 bases and the J gene lost 0 bases, with 15 bases spanning the gap. The CDR3 has 17 residues. In nucleotides, the CDR3 is TGTGCCAGCAGACCCCCGGGACATAGCTCTGGGGCCAACGTCCTGACTTTC. This codes for CASRPPGHSSGANVLTF.

As to this clonotype: One end of the junction varies from germline; a read error may be responsible. The genes are TRBV27 and TRBJ1-6, with TRBD1 matching over 7 bases. The length of the CDR3 is 15 residues. Per the germline V gene, CDR1 is MNHEY and CDR2 is SMNVEV (reference sequence). The CDR3 region is CASSLLSTGTAPLNF. The CDR3 DNA reads TGTGCCAGCAGTTTATTATCGACAGGGACGGCACCCCTCAACTTT.

The sample holds a few counts of this clonotype. This chain joins TRBV10-3 and TRBJ1-2; D remains ambiguous. The germline V and J ends were trimmed by 8 bases and 2 bases, with 12 bases remaining between them. Germline V lookup: CDR1 ENHRY, CDR2 SYGVKD. The CDR3 length is 13 residues. CDR3 sequence (DNA): TGTGCCATCCCGACGGAGGGCAACTATGGCTACACCTTC. Translation gives CAIPTEGNYGYTF.

As to this clonotype: One end of the junction fails to match germline, which may point to a read error. The rearrangement joins TRBV7-9 to TRBJ1-5; D call uncertain. Germline V CDR1 and CDR2: SEHNR, FQNEAQ (reference sequence). This CDR3 spans 12 amino acids. CDR3: CASSLADGPQNF. The CDR3 DNA sequence: TGTGCCAGCAGCTTAGCAGACGGGCCCCAGAATTTT. Looking up the rest from reference TRBV7-9 and TRBJ1-5 gives the full variable domain: DTGVSQNPRHKITKRGQNVTFRCDPISEHNRLYWYRQTLGQGPEFLTYFQNEAQLEKSRLLSDRFSAERPKGSFSTLEIQRTEQGDSAMYLCASSLADGPQNFGDGTRLSIL.

This clonotype occurred many times. V gene TRBV7-8 combines with J gene TRBJ1-1; D is possibly TRBD1 (5 bases). Trimming stripped 5 bases from V and 1 base from J, with 23 bases between. CDR3 size: 18 residues. The V gene's germline CDR1 is SGHVS and CDR2 FQNEAQ. Here the CDR3 DNA reads TGTGCCAGCAGCCAAGCAGGTGCGGGGCCATATGGGAACACTGAAGCTTTCTTT. Translated: CASSQAGAGPYGNTEAFF.

This clonotype has at least ten counts. The chain links TRBV5-1 to TRBJ2-1; D may be TRBD2 (5 bases). The CDR3 totals 13 residues. From germline, CDR1 is SGHRS and CDR2 YFSETQ. Between the trimmed V and J ends, which lost 0 bases and 8 bases, there was a span of 9 bases. CDR3 sequence reads: CASSLGGLYEQFF. For the CDR3, the DNA is TGCGCCAGCAGCTTGGGAGGACTGTATGAGCAGTTCTTC.

This clonotype has ten or more counts. This rearrangement joins TRBV12-3 or TRBV12-4 to TRBJ1-4; perhaps TRBD1 as D (6 bases). The V end lost 4 bases, the J end lost 7 bases, and 19 bases lay between the germline ends. This CDR3 spans 16 amino acids. The CDR3 bases are TGTGCCAGCAGTTCCCGGGACACGACTCAAAGTGAAAAACTGTTTTTT. The encoded protein is CASSSRDTTQSEKLFF.

This clonotype has at least ten counts. V is TRBV7-2 and J is TRBJ1-1, with a tentative D call TRBD1 (5 bases). CDR1 is SGHTA and CDR2 is FQGNSA in the germline V gene. V lost 1 base to trimming and J lost 4 bases, with 16 bases between them. This CDR3 has 16 amino acids. The DNA for the CDR3 is TGTGCCAGCAGCTTAGTAGCGGGCCCCGGGGGCACTGAAGCTTTCTTT. Translating it yields CASSLVAGPGGTEAFF. The variable domain in full, with the rest retrieved from reference TRBV7-2 and TRBJ1-1, is GAGVSQSPSNKVTEKGKDVELRCDPISGHTALYWYRQSLGQGLEFLIYFQGNSAPDKSGLPSDRFSAERTGGSVSTLTIQRTQQEDSAVYLCASSLVAGPGGTEAFFGQGTRLTVV.

This clonotype was seen ten or more times. This chain connects TRBV9 to TRBJ1-1; TRBD1 is a possible D gene (5 bases). The V gene's germline CDR1 is SGDLS and CDR2 YYNGEE. Trimming removed 2 bases at V and 1 base at J, with 15 bases between. This CDR3 comprises 16 residues. CDR3 DNA: TGTGCCAGCAGCGTTCTAAGGGACGCGAGGAACACTGAAGCTTTCTTT. It is translated as CASSVLRDARNTEAFF.

This clonotype was counted ten times or more. The chain joins TRBV10-3 to TRBJ2-3; 7 bases match TRBD1. V was pared by 10 bases and J by 2 bases, with 3 bases of the junction left unmatched. The CDR3 is made up of 12 amino acids. Germline V lookup: CDR1 ENHRY, CDR2 SYGVKD. CDR3 region: CATGQDTDTQYF. As DNA, the CDR3 is TGTGCCACCGGACAGGACACAGATACGCAGTATTTT.

This clonotype showed up many times. V and J are TRBV7-2 and TRBJ2-1; a weak D match, TRBD1 (5 bases). CDR1 is SGHTA, CDR2 FQGNSA, per germline. CDR3 length equals 15 residues. The germline V and J ends were trimmed by 2 bases and 2 bases, with 10 bases remaining between them. CDR3 protein: CASSLRPGTYNEQFF. The CDR3, as DNA: TGTGCCAGCAGCTTAAGGCCAGGGACCTACAATGAGCAGTTCTTC.

In this sample, this clonotype turned up many times. This sequence joins TRBV20-1 and TRBJ1-2; 12 bases match TRBD1. V was clipped by 3 bases and J by 7 bases; unmatched bases: 6. This CDR3 comprises 14 residues. The germline CDR1 and CDR2 sequences are DFQATT and SNEGSKA (reference sequence). CDR3 sequence (DNA): TGCAGTGCTAGTCCCGGGACAGGGGGCGTTGGCTACACCTTC. The encoded protein is CSASPGTGGVGYTF.

This clonotype was counted many times. The rearrangement uses TRBV20-1 and TRBJ1-1; no firm D call. V dropped 3 bases and J dropped 0 bases, with 17 bases sitting between them. The CDR3 has 16 residues. Germline V gene lookup returns CDR1 DFQATT and CDR2 SNEGSKA (reference sequence). The CDR3 DNA reads TGCAGTGCTAGGACCGCCAAGAACCGGGTGAACACTGAAGCTTTCTTT. As protein: CSARTAKNRVNTEAFF.

In its sample, this clonotype was seen a few times. The V and J genes are TRBV5-6 and TRBJ2-5; tentative D call: TRBD1 (6 bases). Germline CDR1 reads SGHDT; CDR2 reads YYEEEE. The ends were cut back, 1 base at V and 5 bases at J, with 9 bases in the middle. The CDR3 totals 13 residues. The CDR3 loop is CASSLWGPETQYF. In DNA, the CDR3 is TGTGCCAGCAGCTTGTGGGGGCCGGAGACCCAGTACTTC.

This clonotype occurred a few times. The chain links TRBV4-3 to TRBJ1-2; 8 positions match TRBD1. Per the germline V gene, CDR1 is LGHNA and CDR2 is YSLEER. Germline trimming cut 3 bases from V and 6 bases from J; bases unmatched to any gene: 6. The CDR3 runs 14 residues. The CDR3 nucleotides are TGCGCCAGCAGCCAGAGTATGGACAGGGATGGCTACACCTTC. This sequence encodes CASSQSMDRDGYTF.